This TCR beta chain was found in a study of CD8+ T cells in alopecia areata (dated by TCRdb to 2017 to 2018). Looking at the study overall: Treated patients were enrolled in an open-label pilot trial of oral tofacitinib, 5 to 10 mg twice daily, for moderate-to-severe alopecia areata. Tofacitinib was administered for 6 to 18 months, and 6 months of follow-up off drug were then conducted to assess delayed response and recurrence. To study T cell clonal expansion in alopecia areata, the researchers applied high-throughput TCRbeta sequencing to both the C3H/HeJ mouse model and human patients. RNA was obtained with the PAXgene miRNA kit for fixed scalp, the miRNeasy kit for PBMCs, and the RNeasy kit for mouse skin. Biopsies were taken from tofacitinib-treated patients at baseline and again at 4 and 24 weeks into treatment, and several of those patients also had a later scalp biopsy. Scalp tissue and sorted CD4+ and CD8+ peripheral blood T cells from patchy and totalis/universalis alopecia areata patients and from healthy controls were covered by human TCRbeta sequencing. Amplification of TCRbeta CDR3 regions was done by immunoSEQ multiplex PCR using 35 Vbeta forward primers and 13 Jbeta reverse primers. Clonality in the scalp was compared among normal scalp (n=4), patchy alopecia areata scalp (n=8), and alopecia totalis/universalis scalp (n=8). The paper as a whole reports these results and caveats: Unlike mouse skin, which is dominated by gammadelta T cells, normal human skin has resident alphabeta T cells that are also sequenced, and this complicates analysis of the scalp TCR repertoire. TCR sequences shared between patients were less clear than in mice, possibly partly because of HLA diversity in the patient population. Lesional scalp, especially in alopecia totalis/universalis, showed higher clonality and more expanded CD8+ clones than normal scalp, suggesting antigenic drive.

This clone showed up just a few times. No antigen is known for it. No base quality values were provided; no much bigger clone lies one nucleotide off. Receptors were amplified or captured by the immunoSEQ multiplex PCR assay. To provide template for TCR sequencing, every sample had RNA extracted and reverse transcribed into cDNA. First-strand cDNA was synthesized with SuperScript III using a 2:1 mix of oligo-dT and random hexamers. A synthetic immune receptor repertoire was used to assess amplification bias, and residual bias was removed computationally. In the source study's methods: Raw reads were preprocessed to remove errors, and CDR3 was defined by IMGT conventions from the conserved cysteine to phenylalanine. Clonality was calculated as 1 minus Shannon entropy normalized by log2 of the number of productive unique TCRs. Whether each scalp clone was CD4 or CD8 was inferred by checking scalp TCRbeta sequences against the CD4 and CD8 repertoires from sorted blood. The table was pulled from immuneACCESS by TCRdb, which kept in-frame rearrangements only. Such tables lose some clones; where checked, under half of the loss comes from unresolved V genes, and the rest has no known cause. From that table come the V and J calls and clone size; the DNA was used to work out D and trimming. The sample table lists more than 11,000 clones, 45% to 60% of them with a count of one. The ten biggest clones cover 11% of the sample.

The time point label for this specimen denotes: baseline before oral tofacitinib. From alopecia areata patients, peripheral blood was collected along with lesional scalp punch biopsies. Scalp biopsies from humans were placed right away in PAXgene tissue containers for fixation. The origin of this receptor is a human donor with alopecia areata. Specimen: skin, collected at week 0.

DNA sequence: TGTGCCAGCAGCTCCCCTAATGGGGACGTGAACACTGAAGCTTTCTTT. This codes for CASSSPNGDVNTEAFF. Here the chain combines TRBV7-8 and TRBJ1-1; TRBD1 is a possible D gene, resting on 5 matching bases. The germline ends are 15 bases apart after V is trimmed by 4 bases and J by 0 bases. The germline V gene encodes CDR1 SGHVS and CDR2 FQNEAQ. The CDR3 runs 16 amino acids, cysteine and phenylalanine included. Just the 48-base CDR3 DNA is kept, in frame starting at base 1.